The 10 T cell receptor beta chains given below trace back to one sample, sequenced in a study of glioma-infiltrating T cells after dendritic cell vaccination. Described time point: after dendritic cell vaccination, including at tumor progression/relapse. Profiling relied on immunoSEQ multiplex PCR, and the TCRdb table lists in-frame clones only, not all of them. The sample lists 50,000 to 55,000 clones, over 75% seen once, with over 4.5% in the top ten. This specimen consisted of blood, obtained after dendritic cell vaccination. Receptors originate from a human donor with glioblastoma.

The rearrangement links TRBV7-8 to TRBJ2-1, with D possibly TRBD2 on 5 matching bases. Trimming left V 5 bases short and J 10 bases short, with 24 bases between. Looked up from germline, CDR1 is SGHVS and CDR2 is FQNEAQ. The CDR3 sequence is 16 residues long. CDR3 in amino acids: CASSPRGSGPSGEQFF. The DNA of the CDR3 is TGTGCCAGCAGCCCCCGTGGGAGCGGACCCAGTGGGGAGCAGTTCTTC. Complete variable domain (other parts from reference TRBV7-8 and TRBJ2-1): GAGVSQSPRYKVAKRGQDVALRCDPISGHVSLFWYQQALGQGPEFLTYFQNEAQLDKSGLPSDRFFAERPEGSVSTLKIQRTQQEDSAVYLCASSPRGSGPSGEQFFGPGTRLTVL.

This sequence joins TRBV30 and TRBJ2-5; D might be TRBD1 (5 bases). From germline, CDR1 is GTSNPN and CDR2 SVGIG (reference sequence). Deletions cut 3 bases from V and 4 bases from J, with 9 bases between. This CDR3 contains 12 residues. The CDR3 loop is CAWSRVGETQYF. CDR3 nucleotide sequence: TGTGCCTGGAGCAGGGTCGGAGAGACCCAGTACTTC.

V is TRBV4-1 and J is TRBJ2-7; 8 bases are a match to TRBD2. The germline V gene has CDR1 MGHRA and CDR2 YSYEKL. The CDR3 totals 16 residues. V was clipped by 0 bases and J by 7 bases; unmatched bases: 11. CDR3 sequence: CASSQDATGRGGEQYF. CDR3 DNA sequence: TGCGCCAGCAGCCAAGATGCGACAGGTCGGGGGGGGGAGCAGTACTTC.

This chain links TRBV29-1 with TRBJ2-7; D perhaps matches TRBD1 (6 bases). Trimming pared 6 bases from V and 3 bases from J, leaving 24 bases between. CDR1 and CDR2 from the germline V gene are SQVTM and ANQGSEA. This CDR3 spans 16 amino acids. DNA for the CDR3: TGCAGCGTCTACATTCGGGCAGGGGCTCGCGTCTACGAGCAGTACTTC. The encoded protein is CSVYIRAGARVYEQYF.

The CDR3 sequence: CASSDAGGHGYTF. The CDR3 coding sequence is TGTGCCAGCAGTGATGCAGGGGGGCATGGCTACACCTTC. The chain joins TRBV2 to TRBJ1-2; TRBD1 matches 7 bases. V dropped 3 bases and J dropped 6; count of bases not matched to a gene: 4. This CDR3 region has 13 residues. Germline assignment: CDR1 SNHLY and CDR2 FYNNEI.

The chain links TRBV28 to TRBJ2-7, with a possible D match to TRBD1 (6 bases). This CDR3 has 13 residues. Germline assignment: CDR1 MDHEN and CDR2 SYDVKM. V gave up 8 bases and J gave up 0 bases, with 11 bases separating them. This CDR3 reads CASLRGSSYEQYF. In DNA form, the CDR3 reads TGTGCCAGCCTTAGGGGGAGCTCCTACGAGCAGTACTTC.

CDR3 DNA: TGCGCCAGCAGCCAAGAGGACAGGTGGAACTCTGGAAACACCATATATTTT. Amino acids: CASSQEDRWNSGNTIYF. The rearrangement joins TRBV4-1 to TRBJ1-3; 7 bases agree with TRBD1. V was pared by 0 bases and J by 0 bases, with 5 bases of the junction left unmatched. Germline V gene lookup returns CDR1 MGHRA and CDR2 YSYEKL. The CDR3 extends over 17 amino acids.

The chain couples TRBV7-2 to TRBJ2-7; D is undetermined. The V and J ends lost 3 bases and 0 bases respectively, with 3 bases between them. This CDR3 region has 12 residues. Germline loops: CDR1 SGHTA, CDR2 FQGNSA. The CDR3 DNA reads TGTGCCAGCAGCTTCCTCTCCTACGAGCAGTACTTC. It encodes CASSFLSYEQYF. Using reference TRBV7-2 and TRBJ2-7 for the parts outside the CDR3, the full variable domain is GAGVSQSPSNKVTEKGKDVELRCDPISGHTALYWYRQSLGQGLEFLIYFQGNSAPDKSGLPSDRFSAERTGGSVSTLTIQRTQQEDSAVYLCASSFLSYEQYFGPGTRLTVT.

The rearrangement uses TRBV5-1 and TRBJ2-5; no firm D call. The J call may be wrong; the DNA end is better matched by TRBJ2-7. Looked up from germline, CDR1 is SGHRS and CDR2 is YFSETQ. The CDR3 sequence is 13 residues long. CDR3 coding DNA: TGCGCCAGCAGCTCCCCTTTTGGGCGCGAGCAGTACTTC. Its protein is CASSSPFGREQYF.

A few counts support this clone. The chain recombines TRBV5-6 with TRBJ2-7, with no clear D. The germline CDR1 and CDR2 sequences are SGHDT and YYEEEE. V lost 4 bases, J lost 4 bases, and 15 bases lay in between. CDR3 length equals 14 residues. DNA of the CDR3: TGTGCCAGCAGCAGAGTCCCGGTTGCTTACGAGCAGTACTTC. Translating gives CASSRVPVAYEQYF.